This TCR beta chain derives from a study of radiation and T cells in renal cell carcinoma. Here immunoSEQ multiplex PCR was the method, and the copy in TCRdb shows in-frame clones only, minus some. The sample holds roughly 14,000 clones, less than 75% seen once. As to treatment: treatment-naive control, cytoreductive nephrectomy. Germline CDR1 is DFQATT and CDR2 is SNEGSKA (reference sequence). CDR3 length equals 11 residues. With 6 bases removed from V and 7 bases from J, the gap between germline ends came to 12 bases. The sequencing here drew on tumor tissue, taken from a patient whose treatment was nephrectomy without radiotherapy. The sequence derives from a man aged 55 to 69 with renal cell carcinoma. The chain couples TRBV20-1 to TRBJ1-2, with D uncertain. Written as DNA, the CDR3 is TGCAGTGCCCCAGTGGTGGGTGGCTACACCTTC. The encoded protein is CSAPVVGGYTF.